This T cell receptor (beta chain) was observed in a study of metastatic and nonmetastatic thyroid tumors. General study points: It was reportedly found that TCR beta diversity was significantly higher in malignant thyroid tumors than in benign nodules, a difference seen in both blood and tumor samples.

All patients reached thyroid surgery having received no treatment beforehand. The ends were cut back, 1 base at V and 2 bases at J, with 8 bases in the middle. CDR1 and CDR2 from the germline V gene are DFQATT and SNEGSKA (reference sequence). This CDR3 is 14 amino acids long. Note on this clone: What it recognizes is unknown. The same CDR3 can be traced to other DNA sequences in this sample.

TCRdb reanalyzed the PCR reads with MiXCR. The sample lists roughly 75,000 clones, approximately 12% seen once, with over 7% in the top ten. Sequencing was carried out using tumor tissue. This chain uses TRBV20-1 with TRBJ2-2; D unclear. The clonotype comes from a female donor with papillary thyroid cancer or a benign thyroid nodule (not recorded which). Some clones in this sample may be carry-over from other donors' samples. The CDR3 DNA is TGCAGTGCTAGAGGTGGCCAAAACACCGGGGAGCTGTTTTTT. Translation: CSARGGQNTGELFF.